The T cell receptor (beta chain) described here comes from a study of OX40 agonist ivuxolimab in advanced cancers. About the study as a whole: The costimulatory receptor OX40 (CD134) was targeted by ivuxolimab, a fully human IgG2 agonistic monoclonal antibody. Patients were allowed to have had prior anti-PD-1, anti-PD-L1 or anti-CTLA-4 therapy, and 40% of the dose-escalation patients had been treated with checkpoint inhibitors. The paper reports the monotherapy dose-escalation portion (N of about 54 patients) of the phase I ivuxolimab trial. Peripheral TCRbeta sequencing aimed to test whether ivuxolimab altered TCR sequence diversity and caused clonal T-cell expansion. Partial responses occurred in three dose-escalation patients, of whom one had hepatocellular carcinoma and two had cutaneous melanoma. Of the 50 or so patients in dose escalation, around 19 had hepatocellular carcinoma, around 15 had melanoma, 9 had renal cell carcinoma and 9 had head and neck cancer. A male proportion of roughly 80% and a mean age of approximately 55 years, ranging from roughly 23 to 85, were recorded for the dose-escalation cohort. Intravenous ivuxolimab was administered to patients every 2 weeks at six dose levels: 0.01, 0.1, 0.3, 1.5, 3 and 10 mg/kg. Points the paper makes about the study in general: The antigen specificity of the clonally expanded peripheral T cells was not determined. Clonal expansion of both CD4+ and CD8+ blood T cells was observed from baseline to week 6 at doses 0.1 to 3.0 mg/kg. Low levels of normalized T-cell clonal expansion were also seen in some nonresponding patients. In partial responders in the 0.1-3.0 mg/kg groups, normalized peripheral clonal expansion was found to be among the lowest, especially among CD8+ T cells. After ivuxolimab, more expanded clones were found on average in CD8+ T cells than in CD4+ T cells.

To sequence the TCRbeta CDR3 region, genomic DNA was isolated from the sorted cells. TCRbeta CDR3 regions were sequenced using the immunoSEQ Assay. TCRdb mirrors the immuneACCESS table, restricted to in-frame sequences. Some clones are absent from its copies; in checked studies, under half trace to an unresolved V gene, and the reason for the others is unknown. Recorded for this sample are around 20,000 clones; approximately 85% of them occurred a single time. Roughly 3% of the sample is in the top ten clones. On this clone: The antigen it binds to is not known. Base-call qualities are not available, and no considerably larger clone is one nucleotide away.

V is clipped by 3 bases and J by 8 bases, and the sequence between their germline boundaries is 10 bases long. Sequences KGHSH (CDR1) and LQKENI (CDR2) are obtained from the germline V gene. The CDR3 has 13 amino acids, counting the end cysteine and phenylalanine. Just CDR3 DNA is preserved here, 39 bases in frame from base 1. Patients with autoimmune disease history or receiving systemic immunosuppression were excluded from the trial. Peripheral blood for TCR sequencing was drawn from every dose cohort at baseline, at cycle 4 day 1 and at cycle 7 day 1. The samples were drawn from a first-in-human, open-label, multicenter phase I dose-escalation trial of ivuxolimab. The trial enrolled adults with locally advanced or metastatic head and neck squamous cell, hepatocellular, melanoma or renal cell carcinoma. CD4+ and CD8+ T cells were sorted separately from peripheral blood before TCR sequencing.

This chain joins TRBV18 to TRBJ1-4, with a tentative D gene TRBD1 over 6 matching bases. The sequence was obtained from an adult with an advanced solid tumor such as melanoma, head and neck, liver or kidney cancer. Specimen: CD4+ or CD8+ T cells sorted from blood, collected in a trial of the OX40 agonist ivuxolimab. The DNA reads as follows: TGTGCCAGCTCACCGTGGCAGGGGGAAAAACTGTTTTTT. This yields the protein CASSPWQGEKLFF.